The 20 T cell receptor beta chains reported below all come from one sample, sequenced in a study of T cells in Graves' hyperthyroidism and ophthalmopathy (dated by TCRdb to the late 2010s). Library method: multiplex PCR. Sequenced on an Illumina HiSeq 2000. Amplification of TCR beta CDR3 regions was carried out from RNA transcripts. For the first round of RT-PCR on the TCR CDR3, the HTBI primer set was used together with the Qiagen OneStep RT-PCR kit. The raw public reads went through TCRdb reprocessing: fastp at Q25, MiXCR clone calling, in-frame beta chains kept. Each record represents a unique CDR3 protein, reported with the most common genes and DNA among its rows. Across this sample there are 560,000 or so distinct CDR3 sequences, with roughly 46% seen only once. Together, the top ten hold just over 8% of the sample. The material sequenced was peripheral blood or thyroid tissue (not recorded which). The receptors shown here come from a woman in her late teens or twenties with Graves' hyperthyroidism. Donor details come from another sample of the same person, matched by shared clones.

In its sample, this clonotype was seen a few times. CDR3 region: CATSRGLGGKELFF. CDR3 nucleotide sequence: TGTGCCACCAGCAGGGGACTGGGAGGAAAGGAGCTGTTTTTT. The chain couples TRBV15 to TRBJ2-2; D possibly corresponds to TRBD2 (6 bases). Trimming cost V 3 bases and J 10 bases, with 15 bases left between them. Germline CDR1 is LNHNV and CDR2 is YYDKDF (reference sequence). The CDR3 covers 14 residues.

This chain uses TRBV19 with TRBJ1-5; 7 positions agree with TRBD1. The CDR3 loop spans 13 amino acids. The germline CDR1 and CDR2 sequences are LNHDA and SQIVND (reference sequence). The DNA for the CDR3 is TGTGTCGGATCCGACAGGGTCAATCAGCCCCAGCATTTT. Translating it yields CVGSDRVNQPQHF.

This clonotype appeared many times. The chain couples TRBV14 to TRBJ2-7; the D gene is possibly TRBD2 (6 bases). The germline gives CDR1 SGHDN, CDR2 FVKESK. There are 13 residues in the CDR3. Trimming took off 3 bases at V and 9 bases at J, with 15 bases between the two ends. The CDR3 here is CASSHLAGWVQYF. Here the CDR3 DNA reads TGTGCCAGCAGCCACTTGGCGGGATGGGTGCAGTACTTC.

CDR3 in amino acids: CASSPSGQGANEKLFF. The DNA for the CDR3 is TGTGCCAGCAGCCCCTCGGGACAGGGCGCTAATGAAAAACTGTTTTTT. The gene calls are TRBV7-9 and TRBJ1-4, with TRBD1 matching 9 bases. With V trimmed by 5 bases and J by 3 bases, 7 bases remained unmatched. Germline CDR1 is SEHNR and CDR2 is FQNEAQ (reference sequence). The CDR3 covers 16 residues.

This clonotype has a handful of counts. The J gene is TRBJ1-5, the V gene TRBV5-4; D unclear. This CDR3 comprises 15 residues. V was cut by 0 bases and J by 3 bases, with 10 bases left in between. Germline assignment: CDR1 SGHNT and CDR2 YYREEE (reference sequence). The CDR3 region has the DNA TGTGCCAGCAGCTTGGACCCCTTGCCCAATCAGCCCCAGCATTTT. Translated, it gives CASSLDPLPNQPQHF. Combining the CDR3 with reference TRBV5-4 and TRBJ1-5 gives the whole variable domain ETGVTQSPTHLIKTRGQQVTLRCSSQSGHNTVSWYQQALGQGPQFIFQYYREEENGRGNFPPRFSGLQFPNYSSELNVNALELDDSALYLCASSLDPLPNQPQHFGDGTRLSIL.

This clonotype has a count of ten or more. The rearrangement joins TRBV6-6 to TRBJ2-5; D tentatively fits TRBD1 or TRBD2 (5 bases each). This CDR3 spans 13 amino acids. Trimming shortened V by 5 bases and J by 4 bases, and 11 bases separated the two germline ends. Germline CDR1 reads MNHNY; CDR2 reads SVGAGI (reference sequence). DNA of the CDR3: TGTGCCAGCAGTAGGGACGACGGAGAGACCCAGTACTTC. Protein: CASSRDDGETQYF.

The chain combines TRBV6-5 with TRBJ2-5; a possible D gene is TRBD2 (6 bases). The CDR3 is 14 residues long. Germline assignment: CDR1 MNHEY and CDR2 SVGAGI. Trimming removed 2 bases from V and 2 bases from J, with 9 bases in between. The CDR3 loop reads CASSYGGGQETQYF. CDR3 nucleotides: TGTGCCAGCAGTTACGGGGGAGGTCAAGAGACCCAGTACTTC.

On this clonotype: Its ends do not fully match the called genes, so a read error is possible. The rearrangement links TRBV10-3 to TRBJ1-6; 7 bases align to TRBD1. The germline gives CDR1 ENHRY, CDR2 SYGVKD. This CDR3 is 12 amino acids long. The DNA of the CDR3 is TGTGCCACCGGGACAGCAAATTCACCCCCCCACTTT. Translation gives CATGTANSPPHF.

The table lists this clonotype with a few counts. The CDR3: CASSLSDRTNTGELFF. DNA of the CDR3: TGTGCCAGCAGCTTATCCGACCGAACGAACACCGGGGAGCTGTTTTTT. V usage is TRBV7-2 and J usage is TRBJ2-2; D gene unclear. CDR1 and CDR2 from the germline V gene are SGHTA and FQGNSA. CDR3 length: 16 residues. The V and J ends lost 2 bases and 0 bases respectively, with 10 bases between them.

The J gene is TRBJ2-5, the V gene TRBV25-1; a possible D gene is TRBD2 (7 bases). Trimming removed 5 bases from V and 4 bases from J, with 23 bases in between. The length of the CDR3 is 17 residues. Germline values: CDR1 MGHDK, CDR2 SYGVNS. CDR3 DNA sequence: TGTGCCAGCAGTCCCCCGGCGGGGGCCCCACGGCGAGAGACCCAGTACTTC. This sequence encodes CASSPPAGAPRRETQYF.

The chain's CDR3 is CSANRPGNTEAFF. CDR3 nucleotides: TGCAGTGCTAACCGTCCAGGGAACACTGAAGCTTTCTTT. The chain couples TRBV20-1 to TRBJ1-1; D remains unclear. Deletions cut 4 bases from V and 1 base from J, with 10 bases between. There are 13 residues in the CDR3. Germline CDR1 reads DFQATT; CDR2 reads SNEGSKA (reference sequence).

This clonotype was observed at least ten times. The chain recombines TRBV15 with TRBJ2-5; 9 nucleotides agree with TRBD2. In germline, CDR1 is LNHNV, CDR2 YYDKDF (reference sequence). The CDR3 is made up of 15 amino acids. Trimming at V came to 0 bases and at J to 3 bases, leaving 2 bases not matched to a gene. CDR3 DNA: TGTGCCACCAGCAGAGATCCTAGCGGGGAAGAGACCCAGTACTTC. Protein product: CATSRDPSGEETQYF.

Notes on this clonotype: This may stem from a read error, because a much larger clone lies one nucleotide away. The conserved phenylalanine or tryptophan normally closing the CDR3 is absent here, so this likely arose from a read error. V usage is TRBV12-3 or TRBV12-4 and J usage is TRBJ1-2, with 7 bases identical to TRBD1. This CDR3 comprises 13 residues. Germline trimming cut 5 bases from V and 3 bases from J; bases unmatched to any gene: 3. The CDR3 DNA is TGTGCCAGCAGTCCACAGGGGCACTATGGCTACACCCTC. Amino acids: CASSPQGHYGYTL.

The chain couples TRBV29-1 to TRBJ1-2; TRBD1 agrees at 7 bases. Trimming removed 2 bases from V and 5 bases from J; junction bases left unmatched: 2. Germline V CDR1 and CDR2: SQVTM, ANQGSEA. This CDR3 region has 12 residues. Written as DNA, the CDR3 is TGCAGCGTTGAACGACAGGGATATGGCTACACCTTC. This codes for CSVERQGYGYTF.

The J gene is TRBJ2-7, the V gene TRBV13, with TRBD2 matching 10 bases. The J segment lost 5 bases and the V segment lost 4 bases, leaving 5 bases of the junction unmatched. The V gene's germline CDR1 is PRHDT and CDR2 FYEKMQ (reference sequence). The CDR3 has 14 residues. CDR3 protein: CASSSWLAGDEQYF. The DNA for the CDR3 is TGTGCCAGCAGCTCCTGGCTAGCGGGAGACGAGCAGTACTTC.

The CDR3 nucleotides are TGCAGCGTTGAGGACAACTATGGCTACACCTTC. It codes for CSVEDNYGYTF. J is TRBJ1-2 and V is TRBV29-1; D not resolved. Trimming took off 3 bases at V and 2 bases at J, with 4 bases between the two ends. Germline assignment: CDR1 SQVTM and CDR2 ANQGSEA. This CDR3 region has 11 residues. Looking up the rest from reference TRBV29-1 and TRBJ1-2 gives the full variable domain: SAVISQKPSRDICQRGTSLTIQCQVDSQVTMMFWYRQQPGQSLTLIATANQGSEATYESGFVIDKFPISRPNLTFSTLTVSNMSPEDSSIYLCSVEDNYGYTFGSGTRLTVV.

The chain combines TRBV7-2 with TRBJ1-4; 7 bases are shared with TRBD1. Germline trimming cut 7 bases from V and 10 bases from J; bases unmatched to any gene: 12. This CDR3 region has 14 residues. CDR1 is SGHTA and CDR2 is FQGNSA in the germline V gene. CDR3 region: CASKPTGIGGKLFF. Here the CDR3 DNA reads TGTGCCAGCAAGCCGACAGGGATAGGAGGAAAACTGTTTTTT.

This clonotype was found many times. This chain connects TRBV2 to TRBJ1-5; D not resolved. Trimming took off 7 bases at V and 6 bases at J, with 16 bases between the two ends. Germline CDR1 SNHLY, CDR2 FYNNEI. The CDR3 length is 14 residues. The CDR3 DNA reads as TGTGCCAGCATGCGCTATGGTGTTGGTCAGCCCCAGCATTTT. Residues: CASMRYGVGQPQHF.

For this clonotype: The junction departs from germline at one end; a sequencing error may be responsible. The chain employs TRBV7-8 and TRBJ2-7; 12 positions match TRBD2. This CDR3 has 16 amino acids. Looked up from germline, CDR1 is SGHVS and CDR2 is FQNEAQ. The CDR3 protein is CASSQVWSSGRGEQYF. The CDR3 DNA reads as TGCGCCAGCAGCCAAGTTTGGTCTAGCGGGAGGGGAGAGCAGTACTTC.

Only a few counts were recorded for this clonotype. This chain joins TRBV2 and TRBJ2-5; D is uncertain. V was trimmed by 6 bases and J by 5 bases, leaving 7 bases between them. CDR3 size: 11 residues. Germline V lookup: CDR1 SNHLY, CDR2 FYNNEI. CDR3 in DNA: TGTGCCAGCAGGGTAATGGAGACCCAGTACTTC. It is translated as CASRVMETQYF.